This T cell receptor (beta chain) was identified in a study of T-cell reconstitution after alpha-beta-depleted transplantation in children. The library targeted TCRbeta and was prepared with unique molecular identifiers. One entry per CDR3 protein results from TCRdb running MiXCR on the PCR reads. The table shows around 340,000 distinct CDR3 sequences, with about 14% occurring only once. V was pared by 2 bases and J by 5 bases, with 9 bases between. CDR3 length: 13 amino acids. The germline gives CDR1 SGHVS, CDR2 FQNEAQ. The source of this sequence is a human donor who donated a stem cell graft to a child with Fanconi anemia. The chain uses TRBV7-8 and TRBJ1-1; D remains ambiguous. The sequenced sample was PBMCs, obtained from the stem cell graft. In nucleotides, the CDR3 is TGTGCCAGCAGCTTATATGTCCGGACTGAAGCTTTCTTT. This gives the protein CASSLYVRTEAFF.